The next 14 T cell receptor beta chains were all read from a single sample in a study of OX40 agonist ivuxolimab in advanced cancers. Sequencing used immunoSEQ multiplex PCR; TCRdb keeps in-frame clones, though not all of them. The sample lists 65,000 to 100,000 clones, about nine tenths occurring once. The sequences come from CD4+ or CD8+ T cells sorted from blood, collected in a trial of the OX40 agonist ivuxolimab. The receptors originated from an adult with an advanced solid tumor such as melanoma, head and neck, liver or kidney cancer.

The J gene is TRBJ2-1, the V gene TRBV28; 8 bases are shared with TRBD2. CDR3 length: 16 residues. The trim removed 6 bases at V and 7 bases at J, leaving 14 bases unmatched. Germline V gene lookup returns CDR1 MDHEN and CDR2 SYDVKM. CDR3 amino acids: CASSPALAGLINEQFF. In nucleotides, the CDR3 is TGTGCCAGCAGCCCCGCGCTAGCGGGCCTGATTAATGAGCAGTTCTTC.

This clone was seen only a few times. The chain joins TRBV28 to TRBJ1-2, with no clear D. The CDR3 totals 11 residues. Germline V gene data show CDR1 as MDHEN and CDR2 as SYDVKM. V dropped 5 bases and J dropped 10 bases, with 11 bases sitting between them. The CDR3 here is CASSAMQDYTF. In nucleotides, the CDR3 is TGTGCCAGCAGTGCCATGCAGGACTACACCTTC.

The table lists this clone with a few counts. The chain combines TRBV10-3 with TRBJ1-1, with 9 bases matching TRBD1. CDR1 is ENHRY and CDR2 is SYGVKD in the germline V gene. The CDR3 loop spans 14 amino acids. V was pared by 6 bases and J by 5 bases, with 7 bases of the junction left unmatched. The DNA for the CDR3 is TGTGCCATCAGGACACAGGGGGCTCAGACTGAAGCTTTCTTT. It yields the protein CAIRTQGAQTEAFF.

This chain's CDR3 is CASSFGQGNTGELFF. CDR3 nucleotides: TGTGCCAGCAGCTTCGGGCAGGGGAACACCGGGGAGCTGTTTTTT. The V and J genes are TRBV7-2 and TRBJ2-2; maybe TRBD1 (5 bases). V was clipped by 3 bases and J by 1 base, with 9 bases between them. CDR1 SGHTA and CDR2 FQGNSA come from the germline V gene. The CDR3 has 15 amino acids.

To note about this clone: An end of the junction does not agree with germline; a read error may underlie this. This chain uses TRBV19 with TRBJ2-4, with a weak D call TRBD1 (6 bases). This CDR3 is built from 15 residues. Germline-derived CDR1 and CDR2 are LNHDA and SQIVND (reference sequence). CDR3 DNA: TGTGCCAGTAGTATAAACCAACAGGGTAAAAGCATTCAGTACTTC. It yields the protein CASSINQQGKSIQYF.

This clone appeared a few times. The chain joins TRBV18 to TRBJ2-2, with TRBD2 identical over 10 bases. The CDR3 runs 15 residues. The V and J ends lost 3 bases and 4 bases, in that order; junction bases with no gene match: 2. The germline CDR1 and CDR2 sequences are KGHSH and LQKENI. The CDR3 loop reads CASSPGLATTGELFF. CDR3 DNA sequence: TGTGCCAGCTCACCGGGACTAGCGACCACCGGGGAGCTGTTTTTT.

The rearrangement joins TRBV7-8 to TRBJ2-1; TRBD2 matches at 8 bases. The germline V gene encodes CDR1 SGHVS and CDR2 FQNEAQ. V gave up 4 bases and J gave up 2 bases; unmatched junction bases: 7. The CDR3 contains 16 residues. Written as DNA, the CDR3 is TGTGCCAGCAGCTACAACCCGGGGGGGCCCTACAATGAGCAGTTCTTC. It codes for CASSYNPGGPYNEQFF. Looking up the rest from reference TRBV7-8 and TRBJ2-1 gives the full variable domain: GAGVSQSPRYKVAKRGQDVALRCDPISGHVSLFWYQQALGQGPEFLTYFQNEAQLDKSGLPSDRFFAERPEGSVSTLKIQRTQQEDSAVYLCASSYNPGGPYNEQFFGPGTRLTVL.

The genes are TRBV23-1 and TRBJ2-7; 8 nucleotides align to TRBD2. TRBV23-1 is filed as an ORF, its function uncertain. Unmatched junction bases numbered 6, after V lost 1 base and J lost 4 bases. CDR3 length: 15 amino acids. Here the CDR3 reads CASSQLSSGGYEQYV. For the CDR3, the DNA is TGCGCCAGCAGTCAATTGTCCTCGGGGGGGTACGAGCAGTACGTC.

The chain uses TRBV19 and TRBJ2-1; TRBD1 or TRBD2 may be the D gene (5 bases each). The CDR3 extends over 16 amino acids. Trimming stripped 4 bases from V and 8 bases from J, with 21 bases between. In germline, CDR1 is LNHDA, CDR2 SQIVND (reference sequence). This CDR3 reads CASSKRDPKDGHEQFF. CDR3 in DNA: TGTGCCAGTAGTAAAAGGGACCCGAAGGACGGCCATGAGCAGTTCTTC.

V and J are TRBV6-1 and TRBJ2-1; 8 nucleotides align to TRBD2. The CDR3 is made up of 14 amino acids. V trimming: 7 bases; J trimming: 7 bases; junction bases outside the gene matches: 9. The V gene's germline CDR1 is MNHNS and CDR2 SASEGT. For the CDR3, the DNA is TGTGCCAGCATGGACGGGACTAGTAGGAATGAGCAGTTCTTC. Protein sequence: CASMDGTSRNEQFF.

For the CDR3, the DNA is TGTGCCAGCAGTTTCTCCCCTTACGGCTACACCTTC. This codes for CASSFSPYGYTF. The chain is built from TRBV28 and TRBJ1-2; D is undetermined. V lost 3 bases and J lost 8, with 10 bases in between. Per the germline V gene, CDR1 is MDHEN and CDR2 is SYDVKM. CDR3 size: 12 residues.

The table lists this clone with a few counts. Because the CDR3's place on the DNA is in doubt, the DNA is left out and the CDR3 is given as listed by TCRdb. The chain employs TRBV27 and TRBJ1-5. The length of the CDR3 is 18 amino acids, counting both ends. Per germline, CDR1 MNHEY and CDR2 SMNVEV (reference sequence). Here the CDR3 reads CASSRFGSGGFLNQPQHF.

This rearrangement joins TRBV15 to TRBJ1-2; the D is unclear. Germline CDR1 LNHNV, CDR2 YYDKDF (reference sequence). Trimming shortened V by 0 bases and J by 0 bases, and 5 bases separated the two germline ends. The CDR3 extends over 14 amino acids. Here the CDR3 DNA reads TGTGCCACCAGCAGAGATACAGCTAACTATGGCTACACCTTC. Protein: CATSRDTANYGYTF.

The V call is TRBV7-2, the J call TRBJ2-5, with D hard to call. The CDR3 has 11 amino acids. V dropped 4 bases and J dropped 5 bases, with 5 bases sitting between them. Germline CDR1 reads SGHTA; CDR2 reads FQGNSA. The CDR3 coding sequence is TGTGCCAGCAGCTCAGCGGAGACCCAGTACTTC. This sequence encodes CASSSAETQYF.